A single sample gave rise to the 14 T cell receptor beta chains below, sequenced in a study of blood T cell repertoires in COVID-19. The repertoire was sequenced with immunoSEQ multiplex PCR; TCRdb's copy has only in-frame clones and lacks some. The sample includes nearly 110,000 clones, 89% of them seen just once. The specimen was peripheral blood. Receptor source: a man aged 35 to 55 with active or convalescent COVID-19.

This clone has a single count. The chain carries TRBV7-2 and TRBJ2-7; 12 positions agree with TRBD2. Germline V gene sequence: CDR1 SGHTA, CDR2 FQGNSA. With V trimmed by 1 base and J by 5 bases, 12 bases remained unmatched. The CDR3 is 18 amino acids. In nucleotides, the CDR3 is TGTGCCAGCAGCTTAGATCCCCCACTAGCGGGAGGATACGACGAGCAGTACTTC. Its translation: CASSLDPPLAGGYDEQYF.

The chain joins TRBV6-2 or TRBV6-3 to TRBJ2-1, with D perhaps matching TRBD2 (5 bases). Germline values: CDR1 MNHEY, CDR2 SVGEGT. Trimming shortened V by 2 bases and J by 13 bases, and 27 bases separated the two germline ends. The CDR3 contains 17 residues. The CDR3 nucleotides read TGTGCCAGCAGTTACGAGGAAGAGTCGTCTAGCCTCGGCAGTCAGTTCTTC. It translates to CASSYEEESSSLGSQFF.

V gene TRBV5-1 combines with J gene TRBJ1-3; the D gene is possibly TRBD1 (6 bases). V lost 4 bases, J lost 5 bases, and 16 bases lay in between. Germline lookup yields CDR1 SGHRS and CDR2 YFSETQ. The CDR3 is 15 residues long. The CDR3 spells CASSAETGARNTIYF. Here the CDR3 DNA reads TGCGCCAGCAGCGCCGAGACAGGAGCCCGAAACACCATATATTTT.

The chain links TRBV28 to TRBJ1-2; 9 positions match TRBD1. The J segment lost 2 bases and the V segment lost 9 bases, leaving 13 bases of the junction unmatched. This CDR3 is built from 16 residues. Germline assignment: CDR1 MDHEN and CDR2 SYDVKM. The CDR3 nucleotides read TGTGCCAGTGGGGAATATTTTGGACAGGGGAACTATGGCTACACCTTC. This translates into CASGEYFGQGNYGYTF.

This clone was recorded once. The chain combines TRBV12-3 or TRBV12-4 with TRBJ1-1; D not resolved. The ends were cut back, 5 bases at V and 1 base at J, with 8 bases in the middle. The CDR3 runs 13 residues. This CDR3 is CASSATQNTEAFF. In nucleotides, the CDR3 is TGTGCCAGCAGTGCTACCCAGAACACTGAAGCTTTCTTT.

The chain joins TRBV23-1 to TRBJ2-5; 7 nucleotides align to TRBD2. TRBV23-1 is an ORF, and what it does is uncertain. Trimming removed 2 bases from V and 5 bases from J; junction bases left unmatched: 8. The CDR3 is 15 amino acids. The CDR3, as DNA: TGCGCCAGCAGTCAAGGGGCGGTGGGAGGGGAGACCCAGTACTTC. Its translation: CASSQGAVGGETQYF.

The chain recombines TRBV5-1 with TRBJ2-2, with TRBD1 matching 9 bases. The CDR3 consists of 17 residues. V was pared by 4 bases and J by 0 bases, with 7 bases of the junction left unmatched. Germline-derived CDR1 and CDR2 are SGHRS and YFSETQ. CDR3: CASSPTGGKANTGELFF. The CDR3, as DNA: TGCGCCAGCAGCCCCACAGGGGGCAAAGCGAACACCGGGGAGCTGTTTTTT.

This clone appeared once. The V call is TRBV7-9, the J call TRBJ2-7, with no clear D. V was trimmed by 5 bases and J by 2 bases, leaving 7 bases between them. CDR1 is SEHNR, CDR2 FQNEAQ, per germline (reference sequence). CDR3 size: 12 residues. The chain's CDR3 is CASSLKPYEQYF. CDR3 nucleotides: TGTGCCAGCAGCCTGAAGCCCTACGAGCAGTACTTC.

The gene calls are TRBV5-1 and TRBJ1-2, with D unresolved. This CDR3 is built from 14 residues. With 0 bases removed from V and 8 bases from J, the gap between germline ends came to 14 bases. CDR1 is SGHRS, CDR2 YFSETQ, per germline. Here the CDR3 reads CASSLEPGPIGYTF. The CDR3 DNA sequence: TGCGCCAGCAGCTTGGAGCCAGGCCCTATCGGCTACACCTTC.

The chain joins TRBV28 to TRBJ1-5; possible D gene TRBD1, 6 bases. Germline V lookup: CDR1 MDHEN, CDR2 SYDVKM. Trimming cost V 3 bases and J 15 bases, with 18 bases left between them. This CDR3 spans 13 amino acids. In nucleotides, the CDR3 is TGTGCCAGCAGTTTCGGCGGCCGGGACACTCCGCATTTT. Translating gives CASSFGGRDTPHF.

This clone was counted between two and nine times. The J gene is TRBJ2-1, the V gene TRBV11-3; no clear D. With 1 base removed from V and 8 bases from J, the gap between germline ends came to 18 bases. Germline V gene lookup returns CDR1 SGHNT and CDR2 YENEEA. The CDR3 has 16 amino acids. CDR3 residues: CASSLGFPGTSDEQFF. Here the CDR3 DNA reads TGTGCCAGCAGCTTAGGCTTTCCGGGTACGTCCGATGAGCAGTTCTTC.

The rearrangement uses TRBV19 and TRBJ2-1, with 13 bases that match TRBD2. Germline lookup yields CDR1 LNHDA and CDR2 SQIVND (reference sequence). This CDR3 comprises 15 residues. J gave up 10 bases and V 6 bases, and 9 bases lay outside the gene matches. CDR3 region: CASSRLAGGGIEQFF. For the CDR3, the DNA is TGTGCCAGTAGCAGACTAGCGGGAGGCGGGATAGAGCAGTTCTTC.

The genes are TRBV11-2 and TRBJ1-6, with a weak D call TRBD1 (5 bases). V dropped 1 base and J dropped 11 bases, with 9 bases sitting between them. The CDR3 totals 13 residues. Looked up from germline, CDR1 is SGHAT and CDR2 is FQNNGV. CDR3 DNA: TGTGCCAGCAGCTTAGGTGGGGGGACACCCCTCCACTTT. This encodes CASSLGGGTPLHF.

The gene calls are TRBV5-6 and TRBJ2-5; tentatively, D is TRBD2 (6 bases). Germline V gives CDR1 SGHDT, CDR2 YYEEEE. The CDR3 loop spans 14 amino acids. Trimming took 1 base from V and 5 from J, leaving 12 bases between them. CDR3 residues: CASSLWWGEETQYF. CDR3 in DNA: TGTGCCAGCAGCTTGTGGTGGGGGGAGGAGACCCAGTACTTC.